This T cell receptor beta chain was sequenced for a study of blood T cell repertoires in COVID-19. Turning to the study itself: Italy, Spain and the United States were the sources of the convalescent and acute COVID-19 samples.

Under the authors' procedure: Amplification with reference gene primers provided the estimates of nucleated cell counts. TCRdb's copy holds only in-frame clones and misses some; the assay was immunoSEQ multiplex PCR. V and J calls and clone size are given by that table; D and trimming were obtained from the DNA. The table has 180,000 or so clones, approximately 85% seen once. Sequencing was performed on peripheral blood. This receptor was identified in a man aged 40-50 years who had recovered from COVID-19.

This CDR3 reads CSAPWESEQYF. Written as DNA, the CDR3 is TGCAGTGCTCCCTGGGAGAGCGAGCAGTACTTC. The rearrangement uses TRBV20-1 and TRBJ2-7; D is perhaps TRBD2 (5 bases). V lost 5 bases and J 6 bases, leaving 11 bases between the germline ends. The CDR3 runs 11 residues. CDR1 is DFQATT, CDR2 SNEGSKA, per germline (reference sequence).